The 25 T cell receptor beta chains below were found in one sample sequenced in a study of glioma-infiltrating T cells after dendritic cell vaccination. Assay used: immunoSEQ multiplex PCR; TCRdb lists only in-frame clones, some missing. Altogether more than 85,000 clones are present, around 91% being singletons, with the ten largest covering over 2.5%. Time point here: after dendritic cell vaccination, including at tumor progression/relapse. Specimen: blood, collected after dendritic cell vaccination. Every receptor here comes from a human donor with glioblastoma.

The chain combines TRBV5-1 with TRBJ2-5, with D hard to call. The CDR3 is 12 amino acids. CDR1 and CDR2 (germline): SGHRS, YFSETQ. V shed 4 bases and J shed 1 base, with 5 bases lying between them. The DNA for the CDR3 is TGCGCCAGCAGCCCACTCCAAGAGACCCAGTACTTC. It encodes CASSPLQETQYF.

Comments on this clone: The CDR3 carries no conserved terminal phenylalanine or tryptophan, so it likely arises from a read error. The limits of the CDR3 on the DNA are not certain, so only TCRdb's listed CDR3 is given. The chain recombines TRBV6-1 with TRBJ1-2; the table names TRBD1, a call not compared with the DNA. Counting both end residues, the CDR3 totals 14 amino acids. Germline CDR1 reads MNHNS; CDR2 reads SASEGT. The chain's CDR3 is CASRSGGQAPSIHL.

This chain connects TRBV2 to TRBJ2-1; perhaps TRBD2 as D (5 bases). Germline values: CDR1 SNHLY, CDR2 FYNNEI. CDR3 length equals 12 residues. V was pared by 6 bases and J by 9 bases, with 12 bases between. CDR3 loop: CASSLRGREQFF. CDR3 DNA sequence: TGTGCCAGCAGCCTCAGAGGGCGTGAGCAGTTCTTC.

This clone showed up just a few times. Within the sample, other DNA sequences also encode this same CDR3. The rearrangement uses TRBV5-6 and TRBJ2-7; 14 bases fit TRBD2. V was clipped by 3 bases and J by 0 bases; unmatched bases: 8. The CDR3 covers 18 residues. Germline CDR1 reads SGHDT; CDR2 reads YYEEEE. CDR3 amino acids: CASSSGLAGGPSSYEQYF. DNA of the CDR3: TGTGCCAGCAGCTCCGGACTAGCGGGAGGCCCTAGCTCCTACGAGCAGTACTTC.

This clone has just one count. The rearrangement links TRBV6-6 to TRBJ1-2; 8 bases align to TRBD1. J gave up 6 bases and V 5 bases, and 11 bases lay outside the gene matches. CDR1 and CDR2 (germline): MNHNY, SVGAGI (reference sequence). The CDR3 is 15 amino acids. The CDR3 DNA reads TGTGCCAGCAGTCCGACAGGGGACGGAGGACATGGCTACACCTTC. Its translation: CASSPTGDGGHGYTF.

V usage is TRBV2 and J usage is TRBJ1-1; D gene uncertain. Trimming left V 5 bases short and J 4 bases short, with 17 bases between. Germline assignment: CDR1 SNHLY and CDR2 FYNNEI. The CDR3 length is 15 residues. The CDR3 sequence is CASSFLAHRGTEAFF. The CDR3, as DNA: TGTGCCAGCAGTTTCTTGGCTCATCGGGGCACTGAAGCTTTCTTT.

The chain joins TRBV2 to TRBJ1-1; D gene uncertain. The CDR3 contains 14 residues. The germline V and J ends were trimmed by 0 bases and 4 bases, with 9 bases remaining between them. Germline-derived CDR1 and CDR2 are SNHLY and FYNNEI. The CDR3 DNA reads TGTGCCAGCAGTGAAGCTCCCGGTCGCACTGAAGCTTTCTTT. This translates into CASSEAPGRTEAFF.

The V gene is TRBV19, the J gene TRBJ1-5; 7 bases line up with TRBD1. CDR1 and CDR2 (germline): LNHDA, SQIVND (reference sequence). V trimming: 7 bases; J trimming: 0 bases; junction bases outside the gene matches: 6. This CDR3 is built from 15 residues. CDR3 DNA sequence: TGTGCCAGTACGGGGACAGACCATAGCAATCAGCCCCAGCATTTT. Its protein product is CASTGTDHSNQPQHF.

The sample holds one count of this clone. The J gene is TRBJ1-1, the V gene TRBV6-5; 8 bases are a match to TRBD1. The CDR3 totals 13 residues. Looked up from germline, CDR1 is MNHEY and CDR2 is SVGAGI. The J segment lost 4 bases and the V segment lost 7 bases, leaving 5 bases of the junction unmatched. Written as DNA, the CDR3 is TGTGCCAGCACCCAGGGGGCCGGCACTGAAGCTTTCTTT. Encoded protein: CASTQGAGTEAFF.

This clone was seen just once. This sequence joins TRBV5-6 and TRBJ2-7; maybe TRBD1 (6 bases). V lost 1 base to trimming and J lost 13 bases, with 18 bases between them. The CDR3 is made up of 13 amino acids. Germline values: CDR1 SGHDT, CDR2 YYEEEE. CDR3 sequence: CASSLLDSPRQYF. Here the CDR3 DNA reads TGTGCCAGCAGCTTGTTGGACAGCCCTCGGCAATACTTC.

The chain has TRBV19 and TRBJ2-5, with 11 bases lining up with TRBD1. The J segment lost 4 bases and the V segment lost 9 bases, leaving 4 bases of the junction unmatched. This CDR3 spans 13 amino acids. Germline-derived CDR1 and CDR2 are LNHDA and SQIVND (reference sequence). The CDR3 here is CASGQGAAETQYF. The CDR3 DNA follows: TGTGCCAGCGGACAGGGGGCAGCAGAGACCCAGTACTTC.

The chain has TRBV2 and TRBJ2-1, with a possible D match to TRBD1 (5 bases). CDR1 is SNHLY and CDR2 is FYNNEI in the germline V gene. This CDR3 has 17 amino acids. Between the trimmed V and J ends, which lost 3 bases and 4 bases, there was a span of 19 bases. CDR3 sequence: CASSENPDTSSYNEQFF. The CDR3 DNA reads TGTGCCAGCAGTGAGAACCCGGACACCTCATCTTACAATGAGCAGTTCTTC.

Turning to this clone: Because the CDR3 is missing its conserved closing phenylalanine or tryptophan, this is likely a read error. The DNA is left out, because the CDR3 cannot be placed on it with certainty; the CDR3 is given as TCRdb lists it. CDR3 sequence reads: CASGGELAVI. The chain has TRBV6-1 and TRBJ2-7; the tabulated D call, TRBD2, remains unverified against the DNA. CDR1 MNHNS and CDR2 SASEGT come from the germline V gene. From its first to its last residue, the CDR3 has 10 amino acids.

In its sample, this clone was seen once. The chain recombines TRBV6-5 with TRBJ2-5; 14 positions match TRBD2. The CDR3 spans 14 residues. V lost 6 bases to trimming and J lost 4 bases; unmatched junction nucleotides: 1. Germline lookup yields CDR1 MNHEY and CDR2 SVGAGI. The CDR3: CASRTSGGGETQYF. DNA of the CDR3: TGTGCCAGCAGGACTAGCGGGGGGGGAGAGACCCAGTACTTC.

The chain has TRBV6-1 and TRBJ2-3; 11 bases align to TRBD2. Germline CDR1 reads MNHNS; CDR2 reads SASEGT. CDR3 size: 14 residues. Trimming removed 7 bases from V and 4 bases from J; junction bases left unmatched: 4. CDR3 coding DNA: TGTGCCAGCACCCAACTAGCGGGAGCAGATACGCAGTATTTT. This translates into CASTQLAGADTQYF.

The rearrangement uses TRBV18 and TRBJ2-7; the match to TRBD2 covers 11 bases. V trimming: 6 bases; J trimming: 0 bases; junction bases outside the gene matches: 1. The CDR3 covers 14 residues. CDR1 is KGHSH, CDR2 LQKENI, per germline. The CDR3 nucleotides are TGTGCCAGCTCTAGCGGGGGGGACTCCTACGAGCAGTACTTC. This codes for CASSSGGDSYEQYF.

Concerning this clone: Its ends do not fully match the called genes, so a read error is possible. This chain joins TRBV7-9 and TRBJ1-1; 10 bases fit TRBD1. The CDR3 is 14 residues long. In germline, CDR1 is SEHNR, CDR2 FQNEAQ (reference sequence). The chain's CDR3 is CASSLGQGNAEAFF. The CDR3 DNA reads TGTGCCAGCAGCTTGGGACAGGGGAACGCTGAAGCTTTCTTT.

This clone has just one count. V usage is TRBV6-1 and J usage is TRBJ1-1, with 8 bases fitting TRBD1. The CDR3 loop spans 14 amino acids. V shed 6 bases and J 4 bases; nucleotides not matched to a gene: 7. Germline CDR1 MNHNS, CDR2 SASEGT. The CDR3 reads CASSEVTGGTEAFF. In nucleotides, the CDR3 is TGTGCCAGCAGCGAGGTAACAGGGGGCACTGAAGCTTTCTTT.

CDR3 sequence: CASHRDSYNEQFF. DNA for the CDR3: TGTGCCAGCCACAGGGACTCCTACAATGAGCAGTTCTTC. The V gene is TRBV2, the J gene TRBJ2-1, with D perhaps matching TRBD1 (6 bases). This CDR3 spans 13 amino acids. Trimming stripped 8 bases from V and 0 bases from J, with 8 bases between. Germline CDR1 reads SNHLY; CDR2 reads FYNNEI. Full variable domain (missing parts from reference TRBV2 and TRBJ2-1): EPEVTQTPSHQVTQMGQEVILRCVPISNHLYFYWYRQILGQKVEFLVSFYNNEISEKSEIFDDQFSVERPDGSNFTLKIRSTKLEDSAMYFCASHRDSYNEQFFGPGTRLTVL.

The V and J genes are TRBV21-1 and TRBJ2-1; the table calls TRBD2, which could not be checked here. TRBV21-1 has pseudogene status. This CDR3 region has 13 residues. DNA of the CDR3: TGTGCCAGCAGCAACCCACTCGGCAATGAGCAGTTCTTC. Residues: CASSNPLGNEQFF.

The gene calls are TRBV7-9 and TRBJ2-1; 7 bases fit TRBD1. V was clipped by 4 bases and J by 6 bases; unmatched bases: 12. There are 16 residues in the CDR3. Germline V gene sequence: CDR1 SEHNR, CDR2 FQNEAQ (reference sequence). CDR3 protein: CASSSTGVPLGNEQFF. The CDR3 bases are TGTGCCAGCAGCTCTACAGGGGTCCCCTTGGGCAATGAGCAGTTCTTC.

The chain is built from TRBV18 and TRBJ2-3, with D perhaps matching TRBD1 (6 bases). Germline lookup yields CDR1 KGHSH and CDR2 LQKENI. The CDR3 is 14 residues long. The V and J ends lost 0 bases and 6 bases respectively, with 10 bases between them. The CDR3 bases are TGTGCCAGCTCACCACCGGCAGGGGTCGATACGCAGTATTTT. This translates into CASSPPAGVDTQYF.

The chain links TRBV28 to TRBJ1-1; no firm D call. This CDR3 contains 12 residues. Trimming stripped 3 bases from V and 3 bases from J, with 5 bases between. Germline V gene lookup returns CDR1 MDHEN and CDR2 SYDVKM. CDR3 nucleotides: TGTGCCAGCAGTTTGAGGTACACTGAAGCTTTCTTT. Protein sequence: CASSLRYTEAFF. Using reference TRBV28 and TRBJ1-1 for the parts outside the CDR3, the full variable domain is DVKVTQSSRYLVKRTGEKVFLECVQDMDHENMFWYRQDPGLGLRLIYFSYDVKMKEKGDIPEGYSVSREKKERFSLILESASTNQTSMYLCASSLRYTEAFFGQGTRLTVV.

The rearrangement uses TRBV10-3 and TRBJ2-5, with 13 bases fitting TRBD2. This CDR3 comprises 15 residues. Germline loops: CDR1 ENHRY, CDR2 SYGVKD. Germline trimming cut 6 bases from V and 5 bases from J; bases unmatched to any gene: 6. CDR3 DNA sequence: TGTGCCATCAGCCGGACTAGCGGGAGTGGGGAGACCCAGTACTTC. Amino acid sequence: CAISRTSGSGETQYF.

The chain has TRBV7-3 and TRBJ2-5; 9 nucleotides agree with TRBD1. After removal of 3 bases from V and 4 bases from J, the junction contained 6 bases not matched to a gene. From germline, CDR1 is SGHTA and CDR2 FQGTGA. The CDR3 has 15 amino acids. In nucleotides, the CDR3 is TGTGCCAGCAGCTTCGGAACAGGGGGCCGAGAGACCCAGTACTTC. Protein: CASSFGTGGRETQYF.